This T cell receptor (beta chain) was identified in a study of blood T cells in healthy people across ages. Findings and limits, study-wide: In long-lived donors, naive CD4+ cell counts and diversity exceeded those of aged donors.

V was cut by 10 bases and J by 4 bases, with 14 bases left in between. The CDR3 spans 14 residues. In germline, CDR1 is SEHNR, CDR2 FQNEAQ (reference sequence). Comments on this clonotype: Its specificity is not known.

Isolation of PBMCs gave at least 6.5 million cells per sample. Next came a second PCR, run for about 7 to 12 cycles, which used a sample-barcoded 5' primer along with a J-beta primer mix. Carrying 12 random nucleotides, a template-switch adaptor labeled each individual cDNA molecule. MiXCR was run by TCRdb on the 5' RACE reads, yielding one entry per CDR3 protein. The data show 1.5 million to 2 million distinct CDR3 sequences, around half seen once. Input material: blood. The TCR originated in a woman between 35 and 50 years old in good health. The chain links TRBV7-9 to TRBJ2-6; D remains ambiguous. This CDR3 reads CANPSEPGANVLTF. CDR3 nucleotide sequence: TGTGCCAACCCTAGTGAACCCGGGGCCAACGTCCTGACTTTC.